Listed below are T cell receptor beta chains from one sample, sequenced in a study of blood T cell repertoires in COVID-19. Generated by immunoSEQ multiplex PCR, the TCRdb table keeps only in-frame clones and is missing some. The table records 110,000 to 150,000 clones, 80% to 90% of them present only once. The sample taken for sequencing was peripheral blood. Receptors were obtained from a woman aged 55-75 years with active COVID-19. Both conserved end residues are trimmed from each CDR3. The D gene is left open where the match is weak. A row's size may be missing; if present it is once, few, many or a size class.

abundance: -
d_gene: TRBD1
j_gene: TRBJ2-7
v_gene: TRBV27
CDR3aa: ASSSAPGGFSYEQY

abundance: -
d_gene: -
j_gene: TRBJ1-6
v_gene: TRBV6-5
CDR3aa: ASSYSRRVNNSPLH

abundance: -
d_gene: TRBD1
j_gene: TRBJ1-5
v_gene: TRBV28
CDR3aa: ASSPGQANQPQH

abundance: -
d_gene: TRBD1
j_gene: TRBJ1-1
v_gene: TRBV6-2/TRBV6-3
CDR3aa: ASSYWAPGQGNTEAF

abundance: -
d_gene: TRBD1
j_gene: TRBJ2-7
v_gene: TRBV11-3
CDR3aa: ASSVRDRGEQY

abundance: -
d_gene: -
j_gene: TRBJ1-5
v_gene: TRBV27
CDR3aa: ASSFSSSNQPQH

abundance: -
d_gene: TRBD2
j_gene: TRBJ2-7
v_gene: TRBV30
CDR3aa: AWTGGYEQY

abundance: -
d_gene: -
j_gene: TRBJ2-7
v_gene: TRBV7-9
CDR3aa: ASSLVSQGEQY

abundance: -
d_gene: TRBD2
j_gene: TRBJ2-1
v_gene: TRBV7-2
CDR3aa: ASSLGTSWRGEQF

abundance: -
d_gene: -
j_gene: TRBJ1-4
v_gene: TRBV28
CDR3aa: ASSGPRRGEKLF

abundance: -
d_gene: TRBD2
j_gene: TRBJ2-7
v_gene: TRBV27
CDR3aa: ASSSSGGEPYEQY

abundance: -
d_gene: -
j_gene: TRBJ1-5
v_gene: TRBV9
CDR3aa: ASSSRQGSGPQH

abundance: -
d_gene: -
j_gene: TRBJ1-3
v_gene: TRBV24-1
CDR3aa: ATSDPRGGNTIY

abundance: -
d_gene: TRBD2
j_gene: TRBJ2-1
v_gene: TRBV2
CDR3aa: ASQRETSGYNEQF

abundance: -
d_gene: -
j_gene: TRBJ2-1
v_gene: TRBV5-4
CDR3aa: ASSLASSVPYNEQF

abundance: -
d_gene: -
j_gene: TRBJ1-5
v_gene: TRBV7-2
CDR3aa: ASSLGPGDQPQH

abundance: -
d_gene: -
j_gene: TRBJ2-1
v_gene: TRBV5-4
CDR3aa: ASSSWTGYNEQF

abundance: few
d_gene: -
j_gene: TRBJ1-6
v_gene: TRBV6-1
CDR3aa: ASSEQGRNSPLH

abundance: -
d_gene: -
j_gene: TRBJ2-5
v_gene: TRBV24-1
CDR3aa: ATGGLGGGMETQY

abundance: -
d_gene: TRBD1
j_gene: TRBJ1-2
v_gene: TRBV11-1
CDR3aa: ASSPTGTGVYGYT

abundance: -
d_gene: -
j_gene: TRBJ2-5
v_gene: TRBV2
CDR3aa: ASRDWTRQETQY

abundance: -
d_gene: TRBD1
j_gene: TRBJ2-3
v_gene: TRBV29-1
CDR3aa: SVEGDRGSTDTQY